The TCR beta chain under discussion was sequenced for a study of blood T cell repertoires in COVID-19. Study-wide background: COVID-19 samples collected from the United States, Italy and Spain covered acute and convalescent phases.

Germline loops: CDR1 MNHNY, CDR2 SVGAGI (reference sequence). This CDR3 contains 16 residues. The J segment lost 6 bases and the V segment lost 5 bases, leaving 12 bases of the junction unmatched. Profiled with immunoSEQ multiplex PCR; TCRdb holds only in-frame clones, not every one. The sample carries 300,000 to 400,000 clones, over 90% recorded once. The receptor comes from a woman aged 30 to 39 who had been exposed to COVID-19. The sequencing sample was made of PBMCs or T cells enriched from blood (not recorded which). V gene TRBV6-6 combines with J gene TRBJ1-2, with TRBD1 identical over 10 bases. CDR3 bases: TGTGCCAGCAGTAAGCCGGGGACAGGGGCGCAGGATGGCTACACCTTC. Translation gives CASSKPGTGAQDGYTF.